The clone carrying this T cell receptor (beta chain) was seen a few times. This CDR3 is built from 10 residues. CDR1 is SEHNR and CDR2 is FQNEAQ in the germline V gene (reference sequence). Trimming stripped 4 bases from V and 10 bases from J, with 7 bases between. This sample is drawn from a study of T-cell memory formation after mild COVID-19. At the level of the study: Clusters were largely donor specific.

5'RACE with constant-segment primers yielded barcoded, UMI-tagged TCR alpha and TCR beta cDNA libraries. TCRdb ran MiXCR on the 5' RACE reads and lists one entry per CDR3 protein. This table has roughly 250,000 distinct CDR3 sequences, approximately 15% appearing once. The sequencing sample was made of PBMCs or a T cell subset sorted from them (not recorded which). This chain links TRBV7-9 with TRBJ2-5; D gene unclear. The sequence derives from a young man who had mild COVID-19 (a few samples of this study predate the infection). Cell type and time point are not known. The CDR3 DNA is TGTGCCAGCAGCTCCCTACACCAGTACTTC. Protein: CASSSLHQYF.